Each of the 17 T cell receptor beta chains below was sequenced from the same sample in a study of T-cell reconstitution after alpha-beta-depleted transplantation in children. The TCRbeta library was prepared with unique molecular identifiers. In TCRdb, the PCR reads were re-called with MiXCR into one record per CDR3 protein. Of some 280,000 distinct CDR3 sequences detected, 9.9% appear once; the ten largest clones hold about 9.4%. The sample was PBMCs from the stem cell graft donor, taken from the stem cell graft. Receptor source: a human donor who donated a stem cell graft to a child with SCID.

On this clonotype: A much bigger clone sits one base away, suggesting this may be a read error. The chain is built from TRBV25-1 and TRBJ2-2; 10 positions agree with TRBD1. Germline V gene data show CDR1 as MGHDK and CDR2 as SYGVNS. There are 15 residues in the CDR3. Germline trimming cut 5 bases from V and 10 bases from J; bases unmatched to any gene: 10. The CDR3 is CASSPWDRGDVELFF. The CDR3 region has the DNA TGTGCCAGCAGTCCCTGGGACAGGGGCGACGTGGAGCTGTTTTTT. The complete variable domain, with remaining parts taken from reference TRBV25-1 and TRBJ2-2, reads EADIYQTPRYLVIGTGKKITLECSQTMGHDKMYWYQQDPGMELHLIHYSYGVNSTEKGDLSSESTVSRIRTEHFPLTLESARPSHTSQYLCASSPWDRGDVELFFGEGSRLTVL.

This clonotype was seen repeatedly, ten times or more. J is TRBJ2-1 and V is TRBV12-3 or TRBV12-4; 10 bases agree with TRBD2. CDR3 size: 15 residues. With V trimmed by 5 bases and J by 7 bases, 8 bases remained unmatched. CDR3 loop: CASSQTLAGVNEQFF. The CDR3, as DNA: TGTGCCAGCAGTCAAACGCTAGCGGGGGTTAATGAGCAGTTCTTC.

There are a few counts of this clonotype. The chain employs TRBV5-1 and TRBJ2-1; a weak D match, TRBD1 (6 bases). With 4 bases removed from V and 4 bases from J, the gap between germline ends came to 15 bases. Germline loops: CDR1 SGHRS, CDR2 YFSETQ. This CDR3 contains 15 residues. The CDR3 loop reads CASSPDGQSYNEQFF. The CDR3 region has the DNA TGCGCCAGCAGCCCTGACGGACAGAGTTACAATGAGCAGTTCTTC.

V is TRBV10-3 and J is TRBJ2-7; possible D gene TRBD1, 5 bases. CDR1 and CDR2 (germline): ENHRY, SYGVKD. Trimming shortened V by 6 bases and J by 6 bases, and 18 bases separated the two germline ends. This CDR3 is built from 14 residues. CDR3: CAISLDPGALEQYF. The CDR3 bases are TGTGCCATCAGCCTAGACCCTGGGGCACTCGAGCAGTACTTC.

This clonotype showed up just a few times. In DNA form, the CDR3 reads TGTGCCAGCAGTCTCCGACCGGGCCTCAATGAGCAGTTCTTC. It encodes CASSLRPGLNEQFF. The chain uses TRBV27 and TRBJ2-1, with D unclear. This CDR3 contains 14 residues. V lost 5 bases to trimming and J lost 6 bases, with 14 bases between them. Germline lookup yields CDR1 MNHEY and CDR2 SMNVEV (reference sequence).

The sample holds many counts of this clonotype. The rearrangement joins TRBV6-5 to TRBJ2-1, with D possibly called TRBD1 or TRBD2 (5 bases each). Looked up from germline, CDR1 is MNHEY and CDR2 is SVGAGI. This CDR3 has 13 amino acids. Trimming removed 2 bases at V and 9 bases at J, with 11 bases between. DNA for the CDR3: TGTGCCAGCAGTTACGGGGACCGAACTGAGCAGTTCTTC. Its protein product is CASSYGDRTEQFF.

The gene calls are TRBV7-9 and TRBJ2-5; D is unresolved. From germline, CDR1 is SEHNR and CDR2 FQNEAQ (reference sequence). CDR3 size: 13 residues. Trimming left V 5 bases short and J 5 bases short, with 12 bases between. This CDR3 reads CASSVLERETQYF. In DNA, the CDR3 is TGTGCCAGCAGCGTTCTAGAGAGGGAGACCCAGTACTTC.

The chain is built from TRBV27 and TRBJ1-2; D unresolved. The germline V gene has CDR1 MNHEY and CDR2 SMNVEV (reference sequence). Trimming pared 6 bases from V and 7 bases from J, leaving 15 bases between. This CDR3 spans 13 amino acids. The CDR3 spells CASSHAGGPGYTF. The CDR3 nucleotides read TGTGCCAGCAGCCACGCGGGAGGGCCTGGCTACACCTTC.

There are a few counts of this clonotype. This chain uses TRBV5-1 with TRBJ2-3; no reliable D call. Looked up from germline, CDR1 is SGHRS and CDR2 is YFSETQ. This CDR3 contains 14 residues. Trimming shortened V by 5 bases and J by 1 base, and 11 bases separated the two germline ends. The CDR3 bases are TGCGCCAGCAGGCCGAGCACCGGCACAGATACGCAGTATTTT. Its translation is CASRPSTGTDTQYF.

This clonotype was observed a few times. The rearrangement links TRBV6-6 to TRBJ1-1; 8 positions match TRBD1. V shed 7 bases and J 4 bases; nucleotides not matched to a gene: 5. Germline V gene lookup returns CDR1 MNHNY and CDR2 SVGAGI (reference sequence). The CDR3 covers 13 residues. CDR3 region: CASTGGMGTEAFF. CDR3 DNA sequence: TGTGCCAGCACAGGGGGCATGGGCACTGAAGCTTTCTTT.

In its sample, this clonotype was seen a few times. V and J are TRBV6-5 and TRBJ2-7, with 9 bases aligning to TRBD1. This CDR3 spans 15 amino acids. V trimming: 2 bases; J trimming: 6 bases; junction bases outside the gene matches: 8. Germline CDR1 is MNHEY and CDR2 is SVGAGI. DNA for the CDR3: TGTGCCAGCAGTTACCCCGGGACAGGGAATCTCGAGCAGTACTTC. This gives the protein CASSYPGTGNLEQYF.

This clonotype was recorded a few times. This chain uses TRBV7-8 with TRBJ1-1; a possible D gene is TRBD1 (6 bases). Per the germline V gene, CDR1 is SGHVS and CDR2 is FQNEAQ. Trimming took 1 base from V and 6 from J, leaving 12 bases between them. The CDR3 is made up of 14 amino acids. The CDR3: CASSLVTQGPEAFF. DNA of the CDR3: TGTGCCAGCAGCTTAGTAACACAGGGCCCTGAAGCTTTCTTT.

The rearrangement links TRBV9 to TRBJ2-1; 7 nucleotides align to TRBD2. Trimming took 0 bases from V and 4 from J; bases not matched to a gene: 4. The CDR3 has 15 amino acids. CDR1 SGDLS and CDR2 YYNGEE come from the germline V gene. CDR3 sequence (DNA): TGTGCCAGCAGCGTAGAGCCGGGGGGTTACAATGAGCAGTTCTTC. Its protein is CASSVEPGGYNEQFF.

There are many counts of this clonotype. The chain carries TRBV20-1 and TRBJ2-5; possibly TRBD2 for D (5 bases). Trimming took off 5 bases at V and 6 bases at J, with 10 bases between the two ends. Germline CDR1 is DFQATT and CDR2 is SNEGSKA (reference sequence). The CDR3 is 11 amino acids. In nucleotides, the CDR3 is TGCAGTGCTGTACTCGGGAAGACCCAGTACTTC. It translates to CSAVLGKTQYF.

The table lists this clonotype with a few counts. This chain uses TRBV7-9 with TRBJ2-7; D gene unclear. The CDR3 has 13 amino acids. V lost 3 bases and J lost 2, with 8 bases in between. The germline V gene has CDR1 SEHNR and CDR2 FQNEAQ (reference sequence). In DNA form, the CDR3 reads TGTGCCAGCAGCTTTCTCGGAGCCTACGAGCAGTACTTC. It yields the protein CASSFLGAYEQYF.

This clonotype was counted between two and nine times. This chain links TRBV6-1 with TRBJ1-2; 7 bases agree with TRBD1. The V gene end was trimmed by 4 bases and the J gene end by 4 bases; junction bases not matched to a gene: 6. The CDR3 sequence is 14 residues long. CDR1 MNHNS and CDR2 SASEGT come from the germline V gene. The CDR3 bases are TGTGCCAGCAGTGTCGACAGGGTTAGCTATGGCTACACCTTC. Protein sequence: CASSVDRVSYGYTF.

The chain joins TRBV5-4 to TRBJ2-1, with 8 bases matching TRBD2. Per germline, CDR1 SGHNT and CDR2 YYREEE (reference sequence). After removal of 1 base from V and 5 bases from J, the junction contained 8 bases not matched to a gene. The CDR3 is 16 amino acids. CDR3 residues: CASSLSGAGANNEQFF. In nucleotides, the CDR3 is TGTGCCAGCAGCTTGTCTGGAGCGGGGGCCAACAATGAGCAGTTCTTC. Full variable domain (outside the CDR3, taken from reference TRBV5-4 and TRBJ2-1): ETGVTQSPTHLIKTRGQQVTLRCSSQSGHNTVSWYQQALGQGPQFIFQYYREEENGRGNFPPRFSGLQFPNYSSELNVNALELDDSALYLCASSLSGAGANNEQFFGPGTRLTVL.